Following are 26 T cell receptor beta chains from one sample sequenced in a study of T cells in Graves' hyperthyroidism and ophthalmopathy (dated by TCRdb to the late 2010s). The library was built by means of multiplex PCR. TCRdb records Illumina HiSeq 2000 as the sequencer. The TCR beta CDR3 regions were amplified from RNA transcripts. The first round of RT-PCR for the TCR CDR3 was performed with the HTBI primer set and the Qiagen OneStep RT-PCR kit. TCRdb itself trimmed the public reads at Q25 with fastp, ran MiXCR and retained productive beta chains. Records with the same CDR3 protein are collapsed into one entry carrying the most frequent genes and DNA. Present in this sample are hundreds of thousands of distinct CDR3 sequences, roughly 14% of which were seen just once. In total, the top ten clones hold about 13% of the sample. Sequencing used blood. The receptors here all came from a man younger than 35 with Graves' ophthalmopathy.

The rearrangement joins TRBV12-3 or TRBV12-4 to TRBJ2-7, with 13 bases fitting TRBD2. CDR3 size: 17 residues. J lost 5 bases, V lost 6 bases, and 13 bases had no gene match. The CDR3 bases are TGTGCCAGCAGCAGAGGACTAGCGGGGGCACCAGTAAACGAGCAGTACTTC. Translation gives CASSRGLAGAPVNEQYF.

This chain links TRBV10-1 with TRBJ2-7; possibly TRBD1 for D (6 bases). V shed 3 bases and J shed 4 bases, with 16 bases lying between them. The CDR3 covers 15 residues. Per the germline V gene, CDR1 is WNHNN and CDR2 is SYGVQD (reference sequence). CDR3: CASSEAQGPSYEQYF. The CDR3 DNA follows: TGCGCCAGCAGTGAAGCACAGGGTCCTTCGTACGAGCAGTACTTC.

The sample holds many counts of this clonotype. The chain uses TRBV9 and TRBJ2-7; 8 nucleotides match TRBD2. The CDR3 contains 14 residues. After removal of 0 bases from V and 3 bases from J, the junction contained 2 bases not matched to a gene. The germline V gene has CDR1 SGDLS and CDR2 YYNGEE. CDR3 bases: TGTGCCAGCAGCGTAGACGCGGGGGGCTACGAGCAGTACTTC. Translation: CASSVDAGGYEQYF.

This clonotype was seen at least ten times. The V gene is TRBV27, the J gene TRBJ1-5; a possible D gene is TRBD1 (6 bases). The CDR3 extends over 13 amino acids. Germline lookup yields CDR1 MNHEY and CDR2 SMNVEV (reference sequence). V was pared by 4 bases and J by 3 bases, with 7 bases between. This CDR3 is CASSYRDNQPQHF. CDR3 sequence (DNA): TGTGCCAGCAGTTACAGGGACAATCAGCCCCAGCATTTT.

This clonotype has ten or more counts. V is TRBV15 and J is TRBJ2-5; D may be TRBD1 (6 bases). V was cut by 7 bases and J by 2 bases, with 11 bases left in between. This CDR3 spans 13 amino acids. Germline CDR1 LNHNV, CDR2 YYDKDF (reference sequence). CDR3 region: CATKGDGQETQYF. The DNA for the CDR3 is TGTGCCACCAAGGGGGACGGGCAAGAGACCCAGTACTTC. The full variable domain, rest sourced from reference TRBV15 and TRBJ2-5, is DAMVIQNPRYQVTQFGKPVTLSCSQTLNHNVMYWYQQKSSQAPKLLFHYYDKDFNNEADTPDNFQSRRPNTSFCFLDIRSPGLGDTAMYLCATKGDGQETQYFGPGTRLLVL.

This clonotype has at least ten counts. The chain's CDR3 is CASSTGTGFAEAFF. The DNA of the CDR3 is TGTGCCAGCAGTACCGGGACAGGGTTCGCTGAAGCTTTCTTT. This rearrangement joins TRBV2 to TRBJ1-1, with 9 bases aligning to TRBD1. In germline, CDR1 is SNHLY, CDR2 FYNNEI. The V and J ends lost 5 bases and 6 bases, in that order; junction bases with no gene match: 7. The CDR3 totals 14 residues.

The gene calls are TRBV9 and TRBJ2-2, with a tentative D call TRBD1 (6 bases). Trimming cost V 1 base and J 5 bases, with 15 bases left between them. This CDR3 spans 16 amino acids. Germline V gene data show CDR1 as SGDLS and CDR2 as YYNGEE. CDR3 residues: CASSVQYRVLTGELFF. DNA for the CDR3: TGTGCCAGCAGCGTACAGTACAGGGTATTGACCGGGGAGCTGTTTTTT.

The chain uses TRBV24-1 and TRBJ2-5; 8 bases are shared with TRBD2. V lost 1 base and J lost 5; bases outside the gene matches: 11. The CDR3 spans 17 residues. Germline CDR1 and CDR2: KGHDR and SFDVKD. DNA of the CDR3: TGTGCCACCAGTGATTTCACATACGGGGGGGCGTACGAGACCCAGTACTTC. Translating gives CATSDFTYGGAYETQYF.

There are a few counts of this clonotype. The V and J genes are TRBV9 and TRBJ2-1; 14 bases are shared with TRBD2. The germline CDR1 and CDR2 sequences are SGDLS and YYNGEE. The CDR3 covers 17 residues. V lost 3 bases to trimming and J lost 9 bases; unmatched junction nucleotides: 11. The CDR3 nucleotides are TGTGCCAGCAGCGCACCACTAGGGACTAGCGGGAGTACTGAGCAGTTCTTC. Translation gives CASSAPLGTSGSTEQFF.

This clonotype appeared many times. V gene TRBV20-1 combines with J gene TRBJ2-1, with D perhaps TRBD1 (6 bases). V gave up 6 bases and J gave up 0 bases, with 12 bases separating them. Per the germline V gene, CDR1 is DFQATT and CDR2 is SNEGSKA (reference sequence). This CDR3 contains 14 residues. The CDR3 nucleotides are TGCAGTGCCCTCGGACAGAGCTCCTACAATGAGCAGTTCTTC. Translation gives CSALGQSSYNEQFF.

This clonotype was seen many times. The chain links TRBV11-2 to TRBJ1-1; D is unresolved. The CDR3 runs 11 residues. Germline CDR1 is SGHAT and CDR2 is FQNNGV. V gave up 3 bases and J gave up 3 bases, with 2 bases separating them. CDR3 protein: CASSFYTEAFF. Here the CDR3 DNA reads TGTGCCAGCAGCTTCTACACTGAAGCTTTCTTT.

This clonotype was counted ten times or more. This rearrangement joins TRBV12-3 or TRBV12-4 to TRBJ2-3, with TRBD2 as a possible D gene (5 bases). The length of the CDR3 is 16 residues. The V gene lost 2 bases and the J gene lost 1 base, with 13 bases spanning the gap. The CDR3 DNA follows: TGTGCCAGCAGTTTACCCAGAGGGCAAGGCACAGATACGCAGTATTTT. This sequence encodes CASSLPRGQGTDTQYF.

This clonotype was seen many times. The chain employs TRBV18 and TRBJ1-1; D may be TRBD1 (6 bases). Trimming cost V 0 bases and J 11 bases, with 13 bases left between them. Germline CDR1 and CDR2: KGHSH and LQKENI. The length of the CDR3 is 13 residues. For the CDR3, the DNA is TGTGCCAGCTCACCACCGGCAGGGGAGGCGGCTTTCTTT. Encoded protein: CASSPPAGEAAFF.

This clonotype was recorded many times. The genes are TRBV7-2 and TRBJ2-5, with 11 positions matching TRBD2. Losses at the gene ends were 1 base for V and 3 bases for J; bases not matched to a gene: 13. Per the germline V gene, CDR1 is SGHTA and CDR2 is FQGNSA. This CDR3 has 19 residues. CDR3 DNA: TGTGCCAGCAGCTTAGTAGGGAGGCCTAGCGGGGGGCCGGAAGAGACCCAGTACTTC. Its translation: CASSLVGRPSGGPEETQYF. The full variable domain, its missing parts supplied by reference TRBV7-2 and TRBJ2-5, is GAGVSQSPSNKVTEKGKDVELRCDPISGHTALYWYRQSLGQGLEFLIYFQGNSAPDKSGLPSDRFSAERTGGSVSTLTIQRTQQEDSAVYLCASSLVGRPSGGPEETQYFGPGTRLLVL.

This clonotype came up many times. This chain connects TRBV27 to TRBJ2-5; D is uncertain. The length of the CDR3 is 15 residues. In germline, CDR1 is MNHEY, CDR2 SMNVEV (reference sequence). The V and J ends lost 0 bases and 1 base respectively, with 9 bases between them. CDR3 residues: CASSLSVGIQETQYF. In DNA, the CDR3 is TGTGCCAGCAGTTTATCTGTGGGGATCCAAGAGACCCAGTACTTC.

This clonotype occurred a few times. The J gene is TRBJ2-5, the V gene TRBV25-1, with TRBD2 matching 7 bases. Germline V CDR1 and CDR2: MGHDK, SYGVNS. V gave up 1 base and J gave up 5 bases; unmatched junction bases: 7. The CDR3 has 15 amino acids. CDR3 sequence (DNA): TGTGCCAGCAGTGAATCGCGGGGGAGTCTGGAGACCCAGTACTTC. As protein: CASSESRGSLETQYF.

V is TRBV28 and J is TRBJ1-2; 12 bases map to TRBD1. The trim removed 8 bases at V and 7 bases at J, leaving 5 bases unmatched. CDR1 and CDR2 (germline): MDHEN, SYDVKM. The CDR3 loop spans 13 amino acids. CDR3 nucleotides: TGTGCCAGCCGGGGGGACAGGGGGCGTGGCTACACCTTC. This encodes CASRGDRGRGYTF.

V usage is TRBV30 and J usage is TRBJ1-3, with D possibly TRBD1 on 6 matching bases. Germline assignment: CDR1 GTSNPN and CDR2 SVGIG (reference sequence). This CDR3 spans 14 amino acids. Trimming pared 4 bases from V and 0 bases from J, leaving 10 bases between. The CDR3 DNA is TGTGCCTGGAATGAGGGGGTCTCTGGAAACACCATATATTTT. Translation gives CAWNEGVSGNTIYF.

The chain combines TRBV12-5 with TRBJ2-2; 12 bases align to TRBD2. The CDR3 is 18 amino acids. Germline V gene sequence: CDR1 LGHNT, CDR2 FRNRAP. The ends lost 4 bases at V and 0 bases at J; junction bases unmatched: 6. CDR3: CASGSPPSGGANTGELFF. In DNA, the CDR3 is TGTGCTAGTGGTTCCCCCCCTAGCGGGGGGGCGAACACCGGGGAGCTGTTTTTT.

There are many counts of this clonotype. The chain has TRBV10-3 and TRBJ1-4; weak D call: TRBD1 (5 bases). The V and J ends lost 8 bases and 7 bases respectively, with 11 bases between them. This CDR3 contains 12 residues. The V gene's germline CDR1 is ENHRY and CDR2 SYGVKD. Here the CDR3 DNA reads TGTGCCATCGCCAGGGAGGGTGAAAAACTGTTTTTT. Its protein is CAIAREGEKLFF.

Comment on this clonotype: A clone one base away is much larger, so this may be a read error. The CDR3 carries no conserved terminal phenylalanine or tryptophan, so it likely arises from a read error. The rearrangement joins TRBV6-2 or TRBV6-3 to TRBJ2-7; D possibly uses TRBD1 or TRBD2 (5 bases each). Trimming removed 7 bases at V and 3 bases at J, with 16 bases between. The CDR3 spans 14 residues. CDR1 is MNHEY and CDR2 is SVGEGT in the germline V gene. The CDR3 bases are TGTGCCAGCACTCATATGGGGGACGGCTACGAGCAGTACCTC. Translation: CASTHMGDGYEQYL.

This clonotype occurred many times. The V and J genes are TRBV7-9 and TRBJ2-5, with unresolved D. Trimming removed 1 base from V and 5 bases from J, with 11 bases in between. CDR1 and CDR2 (germline): SEHNR, FQNEAQ (reference sequence). This CDR3 comprises 14 residues. The CDR3, as DNA: TGTGCCAGCAGCTTAGGGCTAACTATGGAGACCCAGTACTTC. This gives the protein CASSLGLTMETQYF.

Notes on this clonotype: This may be a read error, as it is one base from a much larger clone. This rearrangement joins TRBV4-1 to TRBJ2-7; TRBD1 matches 9 bases. In germline, CDR1 is MGHRA, CDR2 YSYEKL. This CDR3 is 14 amino acids long. This CDR3 reads CASIQGTGTYEQYF. The CDR3 DNA reads TGCGCCAGCATCCAAGGGACAGGGACCTACGAGCAGTACTTC.

This clonotype has ten or more counts. The chain links TRBV2 to TRBJ1-5, with 8 bases that match TRBD1. The CDR3 consists of 15 residues. J lost 7 bases, V lost 0 bases, and 5 bases had no gene match. Per the germline V gene, CDR1 is SNHLY and CDR2 is FYNNEI. The CDR3 is CASSEAQGAGQPQHF. The CDR3 bases are TGTGCCAGCAGTGAAGCGCAGGGGGCGGGGCAGCCCCAGCATTTT.

Concerning this clonotype itself: Just one base apart from a much larger clone, this may be a read error. The chain is built from TRBV7-9 and TRBJ1-5; possibly TRBD1 for D (6 bases). CDR3 length: 15 amino acids. Germline V gene sequence: CDR1 SEHNR, CDR2 FQNEAQ (reference sequence). Between the trimmed V and J ends, which lost 6 bases and 4 bases, there was a span of 16 bases. The CDR3 spells CASSSMGGTNQPQHF. The DNA for the CDR3 is TGTGCCAGCAGTTCTATGGGGGGCACTAATCAGCCCCAGCATTTT.

This chain's CDR3 is CATSGVSGGGNEQFF. Written as DNA, the CDR3 is TGTGCCACCTCAGGGGTGTCTGGCGGGGGGAATGAGCAGTTCTTC. This chain links TRBV13 with TRBJ2-1, with 8 bases that match TRBD2. The V gene end was trimmed by 10 bases and the J gene end by 7 bases; junction bases not matched to a gene: 15. Germline assignment: CDR1 PRHDT and CDR2 FYEKMQ (reference sequence). The CDR3 has 15 amino acids.